This TCR beta chain came from a study of blood T cell repertoires in COVID-19. Study-level information: Samples came from the United States, Italy and Spain, spanning acute and convalescent COVID-19. T cells, B-cell-depleted T cells, or PBMCs provided the cDNA or gDNA that served as material.

Per the study methods: Quantification of nucleated cells was approximated via reference gene primer amplification. The repertoire was sequenced with immunoSEQ multiplex PCR; TCRdb's copy has only in-frame clones and lacks some. V and J calls plus clone size are reproduced from that table; the DNA served to infer D and trimming. Of under 90,000 clones listed, around three quarters are singletons. The trim removed 1 base at V and 4 bases at J, leaving 4 bases unmatched. Germline V gene data show CDR1 as SQVTM and CDR2 as ANQGSEA. This CDR3 spans 14 amino acids. Specimen: peripheral blood. The receptor's source is a man aged 50 to 59 with active or convalescent COVID-19. V is TRBV29-1 and J is TRBJ2-3; 8 bases line up with TRBD1. The CDR3 loop is CSVEGQGKPDTQYF. The CDR3, as DNA: TGCAGCGTTGAAGGACAGGGGAAACCAGATACGCAGTATTTT.